These 10 T cell receptor beta chains originate from one sample sequenced in a study of blood T cell repertoires in COVID-19. TCRdb's table, derived via immunoSEQ multiplex PCR, lists solely in-frame clones and lacks some. Of approximately 81,000 clones listed, around 89% are singletons. Sequenced input: PBMCs or T cells enriched from blood (not recorded which). Receptors originate from a woman aged 50 to 65 with acute COVID-19.

The chain recombines TRBV5-1 with TRBJ1-5; 7 bases are shared with TRBD1. This CDR3 spans 14 amino acids. With V trimmed by 1 base and J by 7 bases, 5 bases remained unmatched. From germline, CDR1 is SGHRS and CDR2 YFSETQ. The CDR3 coding sequence is TGCGCCAGCAGCTTGAACACAGGGGCCCAGCCCCAGCATTTT. Translation gives CASSLNTGAQPQHF.

The V call is TRBV19, the J call TRBJ2-2; 9 nucleotides line up with TRBD1. Germline V gives CDR1 LNHDA, CDR2 SQIVND (reference sequence). Germline trimming cut 6 bases from V and 4 bases from J; bases unmatched to any gene: 9. The CDR3 loop spans 16 amino acids. CDR3 amino acids: CASSPGQGGSTGELFF. As DNA, the CDR3 is TGTGCCAGTAGCCCGGGACAGGGAGGTTCCACCGGGGAGCTGTTTTTT.

The chain links TRBV6-2 or TRBV6-3 to TRBJ2-1, with D perhaps TRBD2 (5 bases). CDR3 length: 17 amino acids. V was cut by 4 bases and J by 0 bases, with 16 bases left in between. Per germline, CDR1 MNHEY and CDR2 SVGEGT. CDR3 amino acids: CASSSRPVLVSYNEQFF. DNA for the CDR3: TGTGCCAGCAGTTCGCGCCCCGTACTAGTCTCCTACAATGAGCAGTTCTTC.

This chain uses TRBV5-6 with TRBJ1-1; the match to TRBD1 covers 8 bases. The CDR3 totals 16 residues. V shed 5 bases and J 11 bases; nucleotides not matched to a gene: 20. Germline V gives CDR1 SGHDT, CDR2 YYEEEE. This chain's CDR3 is CASRPTDRADLGGAFF. CDR3 coding DNA: TGTGCCAGCAGACCAACGGACAGGGCTGATTTAGGAGGGGCTTTCTTT.

The chain recombines TRBV7-9 with TRBJ2-7; D gene ambiguous. The V gene lost 6 bases and the J gene lost 2 bases, with 14 bases spanning the gap. This CDR3 is built from 14 residues. Germline CDR1 is SEHNR and CDR2 is FQNEAQ (reference sequence). This CDR3 reads CASSPRQRAYEQYF. The CDR3 DNA follows: TGTGCCAGCAGTCCCCGCCAGCGAGCCTACGAGCAGTACTTC. Using reference TRBV7-9 and TRBJ2-7 for the parts outside the CDR3, the full variable domain is DTGVSQNPRHKITKRGQNVTFRCDPISEHNRLYWYRQTLGQGPEFLTYFQNEAQLEKSRLLSDRFSAERPKGSFSTLEIQRTEQGDSAMYLCASSPRQRAYEQYFGPGTRLTVT.

V gene TRBV28 combines with J gene TRBJ1-6; D remains ambiguous. Germline CDR1 MDHEN, CDR2 SYDVKM. This CDR3 has 16 residues. Trimming removed 3 bases from V and 8 bases from J, with 17 bases in between. CDR3 DNA sequence: TGTGCCAGCAGTTTCTTCAGGAAAAGGCCCCATTCACCCCTCCACTTT. Translation: CASSFFRKRPHSPLHF. The full variable domain, with the rest looked up from reference TRBV28 and TRBJ1-6, is DVKVTQSSRYLVKRTGEKVFLECVQDMDHENMFWYRQDPGLGLRLIYFSYDVKMKEKGDIPEGYSVSREKKERFSLILESASTNQTSMYLCASSFFRKRPHSPLHFGNGTRLTVT.

J is TRBJ2-1 and V is TRBV12-3 or TRBV12-4; TRBD2 might be the D (6 bases). The V and J ends lost 3 bases and 9 bases respectively, with 6 bases between them. This CDR3 region has 11 residues. The DNA of the CDR3 is TGTGCCAGCAGTTTGGGAGGTGAGCAGTTCTTC. It translates to CASSLGGEQFF.

The V gene is TRBV27, the J gene TRBJ2-7; 7 positions match TRBD2. The CDR3 covers 14 residues. The ends lost 2 bases at V and 6 bases at J; junction bases unmatched: 7. Germline V CDR1 and CDR2: MNHEY, SMNVEV (reference sequence). CDR3 amino acids: CASSLRAGGGEQYF. CDR3 in DNA: TGTGCCAGCAGTTTAAGAGCGGGCGGGGGCGAGCAGTACTTC.

This rearrangement joins TRBV5-5 to TRBJ1-2, with TRBD1 as a possible D gene (6 bases). This CDR3 is built from 13 residues. Between the trimmed V and J ends, which lost 0 bases and 7 bases, there was a span of 10 bases. CDR1 is SGHKS and CDR2 is YYEKEE in the germline V gene (reference sequence). Written as DNA, the CDR3 is TGTGCCAGCAGCTTGGGGCCAGGGGTTGGCTACACCTTC. Its protein product is CASSLGPGVGYTF.

This chain links TRBV10-3 with TRBJ1-4, with 7 bases aligning to TRBD1. With 2 bases clipped from V and 10 bases from J, the junction kept 13 bases outside the gene matches. Germline-derived CDR1 and CDR2 are ENHRY and SYGVKD. The CDR3 consists of 16 residues. The CDR3 region is CAISELDRDAEGKLFF. The CDR3 DNA reads as TGTGCCATCAGTGAGCTCGACAGGGACGCGGAGGGAAAACTGTTTTTT.